The present T cell receptor delta chain was sequenced within a study of delta chains in infants with herpesvirus infections. This clone was counted between two and nine times. One base away lies a much larger clone, so this may be a sequencing read error. Other DNA sequences within the sample encode an identical CDR3. The germline V gene has CDR1 TSWWSYY and CDR2 QGS. CDR3 length: 19 amino acids. The trim removed 0 bases at V and 5 bases at J, leaving 16 bases unmatched. TCR cDNA was made from PBMC RNA with gamma- and delta-chain-specific primers. TCRdb used CATT to re-call clones from the RT-PCR reads. Of about a thousand delta-chain clones detected, approximately 9.6% appear once; the ten largest clones hold 5.8%.

Specimen: peripheral blood, collected at time point 2 of longitudinal follow-up. This sequence originates from a human donor who was a Ugandan infant, either HIV-exposed or HIV-unexposed (not recorded which). The rearrangement joins TRDV1 to TRDJ1, with 9 bases lining up with TRDD3. CDR3 amino acids: CALGELLKGIRGGTDKLIF. In DNA, the CDR3 is TGTGCTCTTGGGGAACTTCTTAAGGGGATACGCGGGGGCACAGATAAACTCATCTTT.